These 11 T cell receptor beta chains came from one sample sequenced in a study of blood T cell repertoires in COVID-19. Profiled with immunoSEQ multiplex PCR; TCRdb holds only in-frame clones, not every one. The sample records around 290,000 clones, around nine tenths being singletons. Sequenced material: peripheral blood. These TCRs come from a woman aged 70-85 years with COVID-19, enrolled during active disease.

DNA for the CDR3: TGTGCCAGCAGCCTCCCAGGGGCCGGGGAGACCCAGTACTTC. Its translation is CASSLPGAGETQYF. V gene TRBV6-5 combines with J gene TRBJ2-5; D is possibly TRBD1 (6 bases). V dropped 6 bases and J dropped 5 bases, with 16 bases sitting between them. The germline CDR1 and CDR2 sequences are MNHEY and SVGAGI. The CDR3 loop spans 14 amino acids.

V and J are TRBV6-5 and TRBJ1-1, with 7 nucleotides matching TRBD1. The CDR3 extends over 16 amino acids. The V gene end was trimmed by 3 bases and the J gene end by 5 bases; junction bases not matched to a gene: 12. Germline CDR1 MNHEY, CDR2 SVGAGI. The CDR3 sequence is CASSYLQGDPRTEAFF. The CDR3 nucleotides are TGTGCCAGCAGTTATCTCCAGGGGGATCCGAGGACTGAAGCTTTCTTT.

This clone was seen only once. The rearrangement joins TRBV11-2 to TRBJ2-7; 7 positions agree with TRBD2. Germline values: CDR1 SGHAT, CDR2 FQNNGV. The length of the CDR3 is 15 residues. V trimming: 1 base; J trimming: 5 bases; junction bases outside the gene matches: 8. In DNA, the CDR3 is TGTGCCAGCAGCTTAGGCGTAGCGGGTTTCCACGAGCAGTACTTC. Protein product: CASSLGVAGFHEQYF.

This chain connects TRBV10-3 to TRBJ2-7; 7 bases line up with TRBD2. Germline assignment: CDR1 ENHRY and CDR2 SYGVKD. This CDR3 comprises 15 residues. V gave up 4 bases and J gave up 4 bases; unmatched junction bases: 10. CDR3 residues: CAISASGVAGYEQYF. CDR3 nucleotide sequence: TGTGCCATCAGTGCCAGCGGGGTGGCTGGGTACGAGCAGTACTTC.

The chain links TRBV5-1 to TRBJ1-2; 9 nucleotides align to TRBD1. V lost 0 bases to trimming and J lost 6 bases; unmatched junction nucleotides: 3. In germline, CDR1 is SGHRS, CDR2 YFSETQ. The CDR3 is 14 amino acids. The chain's CDR3 is CASSLGGQGNGYTF. CDR3 sequence (DNA): TGCGCCAGCAGCTTGGGGGGACAGGGTAATGGCTACACCTTC.

To note about this clone: Other DNA sequences of this sample code for an identical CDR3. The rearrangement joins TRBV5-1 to TRBJ1-1; no reliable D call. Germline CDR1 reads SGHRS; CDR2 reads YFSETQ. Trimming cost V 1 base and J 1 base, with 8 bases left between them. CDR3 length: 14 amino acids. The CDR3 here is CASSLLGGNTEAFF. CDR3 nucleotides: TGCGCCAGCAGCTTGTTGGGAGGGAACACTGAAGCTTTCTTT. The full variable domain, its missing parts supplied by reference TRBV5-1 and TRBJ1-1, is KAGVTQTPRYLIKTRGQQVTLSCSPISGHRSVSWYQQTPGQGLQFLFEYFSETQRNKGNFPGRFSGRQFSNSRSEMNVSTLELGDSALYLCASSLLGGNTEAFFGQGTRLTVV.

The gene calls are TRBV9 and TRBJ2-1; 7 positions agree with TRBD1. Losses at the gene ends were 3 bases for V and 6 bases for J; bases not matched to a gene: 6. The CDR3 is 14 amino acids. Looked up from germline, CDR1 is SGDLS and CDR2 is YYNGEE. CDR3 amino acids: CASSGGQVSNEQFF. CDR3 in DNA: TGTGCCAGCAGCGGTGGACAGGTTAGCAATGAGCAGTTCTTC. Looking up the rest from reference TRBV9 and TRBJ2-1 gives the full variable domain: DSGVTQTPKHLITATGQRVTLRCSPRSGDLSVYWYQQSLDQGLQFLIQYYNGEERAKGNILERFSAQQFPDLHSELNLSSLELGDSALYFCASSGGQVSNEQFFGPGTRLTVL.

This sequence joins TRBV19 and TRBJ2-2; 7 bases map to TRBD2. Losses at the gene ends were 5 bases for V and 0 bases for J; bases not matched to a gene: 6. The CDR3 length is 16 residues. Germline V lookup: CDR1 LNHDA, CDR2 SQIVND (reference sequence). The CDR3 here is CASSSAAGANTGELFF. The CDR3 DNA reads TGTGCCAGTAGTTCCGCGGCGGGGGCGAACACCGGGGAGCTGTTTTTT.

V usage is TRBV19 and J usage is TRBJ2-2; 7 nucleotides align to TRBD1. The length of the CDR3 is 15 residues. Germline CDR1 is LNHDA and CDR2 is SQIVND (reference sequence). J gave up 0 bases and V 6 bases, and 4 bases lay outside the gene matches. CDR3 loop: CASRGQTSNTGELFF. In DNA form, the CDR3 reads TGTGCCAGTAGGGGACAGACTTCGAACACCGGGGAGCTGTTTTTT.

This clone was recorded only once. This chain links TRBV11-2 with TRBJ1-3; D is perhaps TRBD1 (5 bases). Germline CDR1 is SGHAT and CDR2 is FQNNGV. V lost 5 bases to trimming and J lost 0 bases, with 14 bases between them. CDR3 length: 16 residues. The CDR3 loop is CASSLQGLSSGNTIYF. CDR3 nucleotides: TGTGCCAGCAGCCTGCAGGGCCTTAGCTCTGGAAACACCATATATTTT.

The J gene is TRBJ1-3, the V gene TRBV30; 7 bases map to TRBD1. The CDR3 sequence is 16 residues long. Germline V gives CDR1 GTSNPN, CDR2 SVGIG (reference sequence). Trimming cost V 0 bases and J 4 bases; bases outside gene matches: 9. The CDR3 coding sequence is TGTGCCTGGAGTGTACTAGACAGGGTATCGGGAAACACCATATATTTT. Translating it yields CAWSVLDRVSGNTIYF.